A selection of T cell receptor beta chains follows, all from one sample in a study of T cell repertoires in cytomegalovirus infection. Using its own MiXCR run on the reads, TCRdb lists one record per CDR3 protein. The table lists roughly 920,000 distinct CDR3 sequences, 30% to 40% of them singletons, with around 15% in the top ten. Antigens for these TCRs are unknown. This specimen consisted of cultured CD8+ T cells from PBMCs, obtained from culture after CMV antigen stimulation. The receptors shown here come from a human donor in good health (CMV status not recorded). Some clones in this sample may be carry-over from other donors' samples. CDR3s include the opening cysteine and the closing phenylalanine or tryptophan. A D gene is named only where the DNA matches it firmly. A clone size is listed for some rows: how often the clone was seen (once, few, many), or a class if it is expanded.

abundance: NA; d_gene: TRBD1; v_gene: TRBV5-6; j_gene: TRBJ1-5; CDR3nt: TGTGCCAGCAGCGGGAGAGGACAGGGGGAAGTTGGCAATCAGCCCCAGCATTTT; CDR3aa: CASSGRGQGEVGNQPQHF
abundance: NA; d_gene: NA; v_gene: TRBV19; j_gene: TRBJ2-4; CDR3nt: TGTGCCAGTATGCAACGGTGGGGAAAGGCCAAAAACATTCAGTACTTC; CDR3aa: CASMQRWGKAKNIQYF
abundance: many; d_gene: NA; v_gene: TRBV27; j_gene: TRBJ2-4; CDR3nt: TGTGCCAGCAGTCCGGGGGCAGGGTCGAGGGGACAGTACTTC; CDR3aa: CASSPGAGSRGQYF
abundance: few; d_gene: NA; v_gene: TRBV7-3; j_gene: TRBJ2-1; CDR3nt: TGTGCCAGCAGCTTACAGGGAATCGATGAGCAGTTCTTC; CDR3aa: CASSLQGIDEQFF
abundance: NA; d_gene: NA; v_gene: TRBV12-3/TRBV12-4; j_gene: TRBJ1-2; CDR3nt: TGTGTCAGCAGTCCGTATTCGGGGGAAAATCGGTATCGCGGCTACACCTTC; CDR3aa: CVSSPYSGENRYRGYTF
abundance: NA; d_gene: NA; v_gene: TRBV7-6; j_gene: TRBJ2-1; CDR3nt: TGTGCCAGCTACGAGATAGGTCCCTACAATGAGCAGTTCTTC; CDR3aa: CASYEIGPYNEQFF
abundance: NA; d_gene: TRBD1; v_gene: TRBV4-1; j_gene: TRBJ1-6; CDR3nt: TGCGCCAGCAGCCAAGAGGGACAGGGCGTGTTACCCCTCCACTTT; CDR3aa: CASSQEGQGVLPLHF
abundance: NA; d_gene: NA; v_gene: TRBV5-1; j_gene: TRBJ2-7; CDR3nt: TGCGCCAGCAGCTTCACGGCGGCAGGGGCCTACGAGCAGTACTTC; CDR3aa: CASSFTAAGAYEQYF
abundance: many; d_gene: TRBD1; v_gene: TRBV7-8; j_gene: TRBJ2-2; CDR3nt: TGTGCCAGCAGCCCGGACAGGGCTGACGGGGAGCTGTTTTTT; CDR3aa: CASSPDRADGELFF
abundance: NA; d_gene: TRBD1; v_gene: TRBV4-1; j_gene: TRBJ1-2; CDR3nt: TGCGCCAGCACCCTGAGGCAGGGGGCTCAAGTCCCCTATGGCTACACCTTC; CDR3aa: CASTLRQGAQVPYGYTF
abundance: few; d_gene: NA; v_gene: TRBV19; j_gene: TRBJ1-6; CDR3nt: TGTGCCAGTAAAAAGGCAGGGACACCCCTCCACTTT; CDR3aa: CASKKAGTPLHF
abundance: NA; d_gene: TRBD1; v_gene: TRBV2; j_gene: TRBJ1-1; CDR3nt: TGTGCCAGCAGTGATTTTGGCACAGGGGGCAGGAGCACTGAAGCTTTCTTT; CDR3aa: CASSDFGTGGRSTEAFF
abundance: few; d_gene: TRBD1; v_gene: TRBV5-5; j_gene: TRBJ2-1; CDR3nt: TGTGCCAGCATCGCATACGGGACAGCAACCTACAATGAGCAGTTCTTC; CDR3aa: CASIAYGTATYNEQFF
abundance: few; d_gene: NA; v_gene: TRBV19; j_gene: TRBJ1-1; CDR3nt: TGTGCCAGTACCCATCCTGGGGCCAACACTGAAGCTTTCTTT; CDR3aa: CASTHPGANTEAFF
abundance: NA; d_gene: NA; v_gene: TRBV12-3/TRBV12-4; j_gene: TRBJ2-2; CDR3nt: TGTGCCAGCAGTTTGGTAGCAGGAGACACCGGGGAGCTGTTTTTT; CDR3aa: CASSLVAGDTGELFF
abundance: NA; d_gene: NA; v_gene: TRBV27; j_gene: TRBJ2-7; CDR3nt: TGTGCCAGTGGGGCGGGAACCCTTTACGAGCAGTACTTC; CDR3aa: CASGAGTLYEQYF
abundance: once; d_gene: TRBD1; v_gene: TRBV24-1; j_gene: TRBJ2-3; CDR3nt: TGTGCCACCAGTGAGGGAGTTACAGGGGAAGATACGCAGTATTTT; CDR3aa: CATSEGVTGEDTQYF
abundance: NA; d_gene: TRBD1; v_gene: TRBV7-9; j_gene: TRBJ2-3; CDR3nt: TGTGCCAGCAGCTTGAGTACCGGGACAGGGTATCATACGCAGTATTTT; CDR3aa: CASSLSTGTGYHTQYF
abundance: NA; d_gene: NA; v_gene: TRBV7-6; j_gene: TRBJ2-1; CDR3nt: TGTGCCAGCAGCTTAACCTGGTACAATGAGCAGTTTTTC; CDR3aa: CASSLTWYNEQFF
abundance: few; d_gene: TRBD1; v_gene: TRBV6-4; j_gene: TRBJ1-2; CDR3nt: TGTGCCAGCAGGCAGGGGGACTATGGCTACACCTTC; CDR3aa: CASRQGDYGYTF
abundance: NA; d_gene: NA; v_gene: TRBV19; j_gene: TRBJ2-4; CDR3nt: TGTGCCAGTAGTATCAGGCAGGGGCCAAACATTCAGTACTTC; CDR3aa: CASSIRQGPNIQYF
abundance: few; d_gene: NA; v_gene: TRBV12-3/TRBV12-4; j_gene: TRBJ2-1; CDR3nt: TGTGCCAGCAGTTCGTCCCGGGACGGGGCCGATGAGCAGTTCTTC; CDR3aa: CASSSSRDGADEQFF
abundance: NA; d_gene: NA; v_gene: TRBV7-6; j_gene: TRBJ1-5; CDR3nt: TGTGCTAGCAGCCCTACAGGGTTAAGGGGGCAGCCCCAGCATTTT; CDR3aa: CASSPTGLRGQPQHF
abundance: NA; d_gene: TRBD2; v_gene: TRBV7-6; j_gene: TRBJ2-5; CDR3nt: TGTGCTAGCAACTTACGGCGGGGGACGGAGACCCAGTACTTC; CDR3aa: CASNLRRGTETQYF
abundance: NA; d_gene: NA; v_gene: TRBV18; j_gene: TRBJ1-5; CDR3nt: TGTGCCAGCTCACCACCGGGGAATAGCAATCAGCCCCAGCATTTT; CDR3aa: CASSPPGNSNQPQHF
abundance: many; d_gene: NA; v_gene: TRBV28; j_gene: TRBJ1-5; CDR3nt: TGTGCCAGCAGAAGGAGGAATGGCAATCAGCCCCAGCATTTT; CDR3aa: CASRRRNGNQPQHF
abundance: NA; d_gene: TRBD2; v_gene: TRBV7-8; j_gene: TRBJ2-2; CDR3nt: TGTGCCAGCAGCCCTACTAGCGGGGGGTACACCGGGGAGCTGTTTTTT; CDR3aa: CASSPTSGGYTGELFF
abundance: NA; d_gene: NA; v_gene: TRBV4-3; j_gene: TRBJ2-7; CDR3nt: TGCGCCAGCAGCCAAGAAGGAGGAAGCTCCTACGAGCAGTACTTC; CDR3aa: CASSQEGGSSYEQYF
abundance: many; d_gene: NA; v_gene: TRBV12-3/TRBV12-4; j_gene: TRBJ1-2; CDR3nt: TGTGCCAGCCTTGGACAGACGAGCAAGGATAGCTACACCTTC; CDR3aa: CASLGQTSKDSYTF
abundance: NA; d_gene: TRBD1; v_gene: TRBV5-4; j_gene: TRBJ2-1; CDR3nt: TGTGCCAGCAGCCCCGAGGGGGCAGATGAGCAGTTCTTC; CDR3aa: CASSPEGADEQFF
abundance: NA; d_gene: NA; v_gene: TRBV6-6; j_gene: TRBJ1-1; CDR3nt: TGTGCCAGCAGTTCTTTCAGTATACAGGTGACTGAAGCTTTCTTT; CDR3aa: CASSSFSIQVTEAFF
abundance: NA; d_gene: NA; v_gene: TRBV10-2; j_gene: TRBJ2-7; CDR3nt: TGCGCCACCGGGCATAAAATCTACGAGCAGTACTTC; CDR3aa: CATGHKIYEQYF
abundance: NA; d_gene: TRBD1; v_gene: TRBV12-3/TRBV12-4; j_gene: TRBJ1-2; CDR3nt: TGTGCCAGCAGTCTATCCCCAGGGGGCGCGGGTGGCTACACCTTC; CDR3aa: CASSLSPGGAGGYTF
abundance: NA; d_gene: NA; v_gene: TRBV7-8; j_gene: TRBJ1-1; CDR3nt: TGTGCCAGCAGCCACCGGGCGACTGAAGCTTTCTTT; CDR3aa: CASSHRATEAFF
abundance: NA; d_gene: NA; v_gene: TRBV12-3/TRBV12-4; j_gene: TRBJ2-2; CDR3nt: TGTGCCAGCAGTTTTAGGCGGGGGAACACCGGGGAGCTGTTTTTT; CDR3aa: CASSFRRGNTGELFF
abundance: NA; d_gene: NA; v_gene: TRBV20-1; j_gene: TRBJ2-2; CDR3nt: TGCAGTGCTAGAGGGGCGGAGGTTTACATCGGGGAGCTGTTTTTT; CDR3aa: CSARGAEVYIGELFF
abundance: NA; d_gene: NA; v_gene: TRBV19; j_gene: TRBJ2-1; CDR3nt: TGTGCCAGTAGTATCAAGGGCTACAATGAGCAGTTCTTC; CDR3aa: CASSIKGYNEQFF
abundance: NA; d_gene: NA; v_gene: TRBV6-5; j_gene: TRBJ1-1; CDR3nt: TGTGCCAGCAGCGCAACAATCGGTACTGAAGCTTTCTTT; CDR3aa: CASSATIGTEAFF
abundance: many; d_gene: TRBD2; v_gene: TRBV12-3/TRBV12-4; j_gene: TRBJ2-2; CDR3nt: TGTGCCACCATGACTAGCGGGAACACCGGGGAGCTGTTTTTT; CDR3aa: CATMTSGNTGELFF
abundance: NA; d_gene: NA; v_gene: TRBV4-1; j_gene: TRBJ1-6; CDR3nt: TGCGCCAGCAGCCAAGGGGTACAGGGCCCGAATTCACCCCTCCACTTT; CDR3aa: CASSQGVQGPNSPLHF
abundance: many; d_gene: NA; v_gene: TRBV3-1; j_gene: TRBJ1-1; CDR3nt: TGTGCCAGCAGCCAAGCGAGGGGGATTGAAGCTTTCTTT; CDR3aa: CASSQARGIEAFF
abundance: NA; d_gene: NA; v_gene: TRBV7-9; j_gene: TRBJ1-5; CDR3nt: TGTGCCAGCAGCTTCAGAGGGCAGTCCCAGCATTTT; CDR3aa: CASSFRGQSQHF
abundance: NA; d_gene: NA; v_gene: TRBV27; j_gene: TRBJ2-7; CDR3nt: TGTGCCAGCAGTTTAGCAGGGGGGCCCCACGAGCAGTACTTC; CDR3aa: CASSLAGGPHEQYF
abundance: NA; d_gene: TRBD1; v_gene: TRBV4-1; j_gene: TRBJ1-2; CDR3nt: TGCGCCAGCAGCAAACGACAGGGAGGGAGCAACTATGGCTACACCTTC; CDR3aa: CASSKRQGGSNYGYTF
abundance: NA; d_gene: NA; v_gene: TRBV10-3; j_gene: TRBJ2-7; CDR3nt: TGTGCCATCAGTTCCCCGAGGGAGACCTACGAGCAGTACTTC; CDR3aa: CAISSPRETYEQYF
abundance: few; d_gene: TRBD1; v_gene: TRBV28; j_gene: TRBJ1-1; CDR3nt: TGTGCCAGCAGTTTTGGACAGGGGACTCTGAACACTGAAGCTTTCTTT; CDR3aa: CASSFGQGTLNTEAFF
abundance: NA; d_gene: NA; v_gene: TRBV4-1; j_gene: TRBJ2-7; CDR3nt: TGCGCCAGCAGCCACGCAGATAGGAGAGGCGAGCAGTACTTC; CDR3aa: CASSHADRRGEQYF
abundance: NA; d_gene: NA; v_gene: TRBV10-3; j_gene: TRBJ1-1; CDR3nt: TGTGCCATCGCATTGGGGTTTCGGAACACTGAAGCTTTCTTT; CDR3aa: CAIALGFRNTEAFF
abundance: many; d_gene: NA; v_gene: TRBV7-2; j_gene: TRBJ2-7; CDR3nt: TGTGCCAGCAGCTCCCGGAGGACTATAAACGAGCAGTACTTC; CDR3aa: CASSSRRTINEQYF
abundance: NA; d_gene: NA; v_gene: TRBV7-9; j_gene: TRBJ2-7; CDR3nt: TGTGCCAGCAGCCCGCGGGACAGCAGCCTTTCCTACGAGCAGTACTTC; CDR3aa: CASSPRDSSLSYEQYF
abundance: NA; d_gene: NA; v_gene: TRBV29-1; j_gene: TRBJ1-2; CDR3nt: TGCAGCGTTACCCGAAATAACTATGGCTACACCTTC; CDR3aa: CSVTRNNYGYTF
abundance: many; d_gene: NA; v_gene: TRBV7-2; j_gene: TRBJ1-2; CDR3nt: TGTGCCAGCAGCTTAAGAAGTACAGTCCGCCTGACGAGGGATGGCTACACCTTC; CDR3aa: CASSLRSTVRLTRDGYTF
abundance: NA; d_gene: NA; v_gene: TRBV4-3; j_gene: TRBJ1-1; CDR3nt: TGCGCCAGCAGACATAGGGGCGACACTGAAGCTTTCTTT; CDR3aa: CASRHRGDTEAFF
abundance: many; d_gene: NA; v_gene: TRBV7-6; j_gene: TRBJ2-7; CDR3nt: TGTGCCAGCAGCTTATCGGGGGCAGCCTACGAGCAGTACTTC; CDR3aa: CASSLSGAAYEQYF
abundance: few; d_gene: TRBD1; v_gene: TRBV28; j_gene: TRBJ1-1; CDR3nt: TGTGCCAGCAGTTCCGGTCCCGGGACAGGTATGAACACTGAAGCTTTCTTT; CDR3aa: CASSSGPGTGMNTEAFF
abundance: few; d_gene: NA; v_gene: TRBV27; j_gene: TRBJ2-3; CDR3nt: TGTGCCAGCAGTTTATCGTTTTGGGGAGGTACGCAGTATTTT; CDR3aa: CASSLSFWGGTQYF
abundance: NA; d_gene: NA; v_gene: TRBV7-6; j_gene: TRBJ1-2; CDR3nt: TGTGCCAGCAGCCCCTCCGGCGGGACTCTCTATGGCTACACCTTC; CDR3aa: CASSPSGGTLYGYTF
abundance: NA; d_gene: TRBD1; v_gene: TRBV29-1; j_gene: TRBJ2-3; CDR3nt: TGCAGCTCCCCTCTAGGGGGCTCCGATACGCAGTATTTT; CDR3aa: CSSPLGGSDTQYF
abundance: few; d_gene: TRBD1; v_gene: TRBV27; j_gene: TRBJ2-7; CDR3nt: TGTGCCAGCAAACCCGGGACAGCCTACGAGCAGTACTTC; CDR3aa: CASKPGTAYEQYF